Following are 21 T cell receptor beta chains from one sample sequenced in a study of cytomegalovirus exposure and HLA in healthy donors. PCR used 60 Vbeta primers and 13 Jbeta primers. Using immunoSEQ multiplex PCR, the repertoire was profiled, and TCRdb retains in-frame clones only, with some absent. The table lists some 140,000 clones, approximately 79% of them singletons. The sample consisted of PBMCs. These receptors all come from a man aged 18 to 30 in good health and CMV-seropositive.

CDR3 nucleotides: TGTGCCAGTAGTGTGGTCAGGGGATACAATCAGCCCCAGCATTTT. This encodes CASSVVRGYNQPQHF. V is TRBV19 and J is TRBJ1-5, with a weak D call TRBD1 (6 bases). In germline, CDR1 is LNHDA, CDR2 SQIVND (reference sequence). This CDR3 has 15 residues. Trimming pared 5 bases from V and 3 bases from J, leaving 14 bases between.

The chain couples TRBV18 to TRBJ2-5, with D possibly being TRBD2 (5 bases). Germline CDR1 and CDR2: KGHSH and LQKENI. Trimming pared 0 bases from V and 5 bases from J, leaving 7 bases between. This CDR3 contains 13 residues. The CDR3 coding sequence is TGTGCCAGCTCACCACCGGGCGGGGAGACCCAGTACTTC. Translating gives CASSPPGGETQYF.

The chain has TRBV7-9 and TRBJ2-7; 10 nucleotides align to TRBD2. In germline, CDR1 is SEHNR, CDR2 FQNEAQ (reference sequence). J gave up 6 bases and V 7 bases, and 21 bases lay outside the gene matches. This CDR3 has 18 residues. CDR3: CASNIKSETSGPVGEQYF. The CDR3 DNA reads as TGTGCCAGCAACATAAAATCGGAGACTAGCGGGCCAGTCGGCGAGCAGTACTTC.

J is TRBJ1-2 and V is TRBV5-8, with TRBD1 matching 8 bases. The V gene's germline CDR1 is SGHTS and CDR2 YDEGEE. CDR3 length: 16 residues. V shed 4 bases and J 3 bases; nucleotides not matched to a gene: 11. The CDR3 DNA reads TGTGCCAGCAGCGCTTTAGGACAGGGAGTTTACTATGGCTACACCTTC. This encodes CASSALGQGVYYGYTF. Full variable domain (remainder filled in from reference TRBV5-8 and TRBJ1-2): EAGVTQSPTHLIKTRGQQATLRCSPISGHTSVYWYQQALGLGLQFLLWYDEGEERNRGNFPPRFSGRQFPNYSSELNVNALELEDSALYLCASSALGQGVYYGYTFGSGTRLTVV.

The CDR3 loop is CASSLRPGMNTEAFF. The CDR3 nucleotides are TGCGCCAGCAGCTTGAGGCCGGGTATGAACACTGAAGCTTTCTTT. This chain uses TRBV5-1 with TRBJ1-1, with no clear D. Per germline, CDR1 SGHRS and CDR2 YFSETQ. The CDR3 runs 15 residues. V was clipped by 1 base and J by 0 bases, with 10 bases between them. Full variable domain (remainder filled in from reference TRBV5-1 and TRBJ1-1): KAGVTQTPRYLIKTRGQQVTLSCSPISGHRSVSWYQQTPGQGLQFLFEYFSETQRNKGNFPGRFSGRQFSNSRSEMNVSTLELGDSALYLCASSLRPGMNTEAFFGQGTRLTVV.

In this sample, this clone turned up a few times. The junction and the germline gene differ at one end; a read error may be behind it. The chain uses TRBV7-7 and TRBJ2-3; D might be TRBD2 (6 bases). This CDR3 spans 14 amino acids. The germline gives CDR1 SSHAT, CDR2 FNYEAQ (reference sequence). The CDR3 DNA reads TGTGCTAGCAGCTTAATGTCGGGAGCAGATACGCAGTATTTT. Translated, it gives CASSLMSGADTQYF.

In this sample, this clone turned up a few times. The V and J genes are TRBV4-2 and TRBJ2-6, with D uncertain. Trimming took off 0 bases at V and 0 bases at J, with 6 bases between the two ends. Germline V gives CDR1 LGHNA, CDR2 YNFKEQ. The CDR3 contains 16 residues. As DNA, the CDR3 is TGTGCCAGCAGCCAAGATGGAGACTCTGGGGCCAACGTCCTGACTTTC. Translation: CASSQDGDSGANVLTF.

This chain links TRBV7-2 with TRBJ2-3; D is possibly TRBD2 (6 bases). The V gene's germline CDR1 is SGHTA and CDR2 FQGNSA. Trimming pared 0 bases from V and 6 bases from J, leaving 10 bases between. The CDR3 is 14 residues long. The CDR3 bases are TGTGCCAGCAGCTTAGCGGGGGGTAAGGATACGCAGTATTTT. This gives the protein CASSLAGGKDTQYF.

The V gene is TRBV5-6, the J gene TRBJ2-6, with 9 bases lining up with TRBD2. The germline V gene has CDR1 SGHDT and CDR2 YYEEEE. This CDR3 contains 19 residues. The J segment lost 4 bases and the V segment lost 4 bases, leaving 15 bases of the junction unmatched. The DNA for the CDR3 is TGTGCCAGCAGCCCGGCGGGGGGGAGGATTGTAACAGGGGCCAACGTCCTGACTTTC. The encoded protein is CASSPAGGRIVTGANVLTF.

The J gene is TRBJ2-7, the V gene TRBV7-9; 7 nucleotides agree with TRBD2. Germline V gives CDR1 SEHNR, CDR2 FQNEAQ (reference sequence). The CDR3 is made up of 13 amino acids. Germline trimming cut 5 bases from V and 7 bases from J; bases unmatched to any gene: 8. CDR3 protein: CASSHKSGEEQYF. CDR3 DNA sequence: TGTGCCAGCAGCCATAAGAGCGGGGAAGAGCAGTACTTC. The full variable domain, its missing parts supplied by reference TRBV7-9 and TRBJ2-7, is DTGVSQNPRHKITKRGQNVTFRCDPISEHNRLYWYRQTLGQGPEFLTYFQNEAQLEKSRLLSDRFSAERPKGSFSTLEIQRTEQGDSAMYLCASSHKSGEEQYFGPGTRLTVT.

The rearrangement links TRBV19 to TRBJ1-5; D is possibly TRBD1 (6 bases). Germline V lookup: CDR1 LNHDA, CDR2 SQIVND (reference sequence). The V gene lost 5 bases and the J gene lost 0 bases, with 14 bases spanning the gap. This CDR3 comprises 16 residues. CDR3 nucleotides: TGTGCCAGTAGTTTCCCGGGACAAACTAGCAATCAGCCCCAGCATTTT. Translation: CASSFPGQTSNQPQHF.

The chain uses TRBV19 and TRBJ1-1; TRBD1 aligns across 7 bases. The ends lost 5 bases at V and 2 bases at J; junction bases unmatched: 5. Germline lookup yields CDR1 LNHDA and CDR2 SQIVND (reference sequence). This CDR3 has 14 amino acids. The CDR3 nucleotides are TGTGCCAGTAGTTCAAACAGGGGAAACACTGAAGCTTTCTTT. Amino acids: CASSSNRGNTEAFF.

V and J are TRBV18 and TRBJ1-2; maybe TRBD1 (5 bases). The CDR3 consists of 13 residues. Germline CDR1 is KGHSH and CDR2 is LQKENI. With 3 bases removed from V and 8 bases from J, the gap between germline ends came to 13 bases. DNA for the CDR3: TGTGCCAGCTCACCTGACAGAACTTGGGGCTACACCTTC. Protein product: CASSPDRTWGYTF.

A single count supports this clone. This chain links TRBV6-6 with TRBJ2-3; TRBD1 agrees at 7 bases. The junction had 5 bases not matched to a gene; V was cut back by 5 bases and J by 0 bases. The CDR3 runs to 15 residues. CDR1 and CDR2 from the germline V gene are MNHNY and SVGAGI (reference sequence). CDR3 in DNA: TGTGCCAGCAGTCCTGGGACAGCTAGCACAGATACGCAGTATTTT. This codes for CASSPGTASTDTQYF.

The chain is built from TRBV9 and TRBJ1-3, with TRBD1 matching over 9 bases. Looked up from germline, CDR1 is SGDLS and CDR2 is YYNGEE. The CDR3 is 16 amino acids. V lost 4 bases and J lost 0; bases outside the gene matches: 5. CDR3 sequence (DNA): TGTGCCAGCAGCATCGGACAGGGGAGCTCTGGAAACACCATATATTTT. Protein: CASSIGQGSSGNTIYF.

The rearrangement links TRBV5-1 to TRBJ2-7, with 8 bases aligning to TRBD2. The CDR3 contains 14 residues. Germline CDR1 reads SGHRS; CDR2 reads YFSETQ. With 4 bases clipped from V and 4 bases from J, the junction kept 7 bases outside the gene matches. CDR3 bases: TGCGCCAGCAGCCTCGGGGGGGCGATTTACGAGCAGTACTTC. Its translation: CASSLGGAIYEQYF.

This chain joins TRBV7-2 and TRBJ2-1; 9 nucleotides line up with TRBD2. This CDR3 is 14 amino acids long. Germline V gene sequence: CDR1 SGHTA, CDR2 FQGNSA. The J segment lost 7 bases and the V segment lost 5 bases, leaving 6 bases of the junction unmatched. CDR3 nucleotides: TGTGCCAGCAGCCCCAGCGGGGGGTGGAATGAGCAGTTCTTC. This codes for CASSPSGGWNEQFF. The variable domain in full, completed from reference TRBV7-2 and TRBJ2-1, reads GAGVSQSPSNKVTEKGKDVELRCDPISGHTALYWYRQSLGQGLEFLIYFQGNSAPDKSGLPSDRFSAERTGGSVSTLTIQRTQQEDSAVYLCASSPSGGWNEQFFGPGTRLTVL.

The CDR3 nucleotides read TGTGCCAGTACTACGTCCGGAAACACCATATATTTT. This codes for CASTTSGNTIYF. The chain recombines TRBV19 with TRBJ1-3; D is undetermined. The germline V gene encodes CDR1 LNHDA and CDR2 SQIVND (reference sequence). CDR3 length: 12 residues. Trimming pared 7 bases from V and 4 bases from J, leaving 8 bases between. Together with reference TRBV19 and TRBJ1-3, the CDR3 gives the full variable domain: DGGITQSPKYLFRKEGQNVTLSCEQNLNHDAMYWYRQDPGQGLRLIYYSQIVNDFQKGDIAEGYSVSREKKESFPLTVTSAQKNPTAFYLCASTTSGNTIYFGEGSWLTVV.

This chain links TRBV5-1 with TRBJ1-1; D remains unclear. There are 14 residues in the CDR3. V was cut by 3 bases and J by 0 bases, with 9 bases left in between. Germline CDR1 reads SGHRS; CDR2 reads YFSETQ. CDR3 amino acids: CASSSTGVNTEAFF. The CDR3, as DNA: TGCGCCAGCAGCTCCACCGGGGTGAACACTGAAGCTTTCTTT.

The chain couples TRBV10-3 to TRBJ1-1; TRBD1 matches 7 bases. The ends lost 3 bases at V and 1 base at J; junction bases unmatched: 5. Per the germline V gene, CDR1 is ENHRY and CDR2 is SYGVKD. CDR3 size: 15 residues. CDR3 protein: CAISEGGRRNTEAFF. CDR3 nucleotide sequence: TGTGCCATCAGTGAAGGGGGCAGACGGAACACTGAAGCTTTCTTT.

The chain joins TRBV18 to TRBJ1-1; 8 bases are shared with TRBD1. The CDR3 consists of 16 residues. V gave up 1 base and J gave up 5 bases; unmatched junction bases: 9. Germline V gene sequence: CDR1 KGHSH, CDR2 LQKENI. The CDR3 coding sequence is TGTGCCAGCTCACCACGAGGGGCAGGGGGCTTGACTGAAGCTTTCTTT. It codes for CASSPRGAGGLTEAFF.